These 18 T cell receptor beta chains originate from one sample sequenced in a study of CD8 T cells in Susac syndrome. The RNA, roughly 0.45 to 1 ug, was put through reverse transcription using random hexamers. Using its own MiXCR run on the immunoSEQ multiplex PCR reads, TCRdb lists one record per CDR3 protein. Of over 150,000 distinct CDR3 sequences in the sample, around 94% were seen once. Sequencing used CD4+ T cells from PBMCs. The origin of the receptors is a human donor with Susac syndrome.

This clonotype appeared once. This rearrangement joins TRBV20-1 to TRBJ2-1; 11 bases are a match to TRBD1. CDR1 and CDR2 from the germline V gene are DFQATT and SNEGSKA (reference sequence). Losses at the gene ends were 3 bases for V and 6 bases for J; bases not matched to a gene: 4. This CDR3 is built from 14 residues. In nucleotides, the CDR3 is TGCAGTGCTAGTTGGGACAGGGGGGTCAATGAGCAGTTCTTC. Amino acid sequence: CSASWDRGVNEQFF.

The V call is TRBV7-2, the J call TRBJ1-1; D gene uncertain. CDR1 SGHTA and CDR2 FQGNSA come from the germline V gene. Between the trimmed V and J ends, which lost 1 base and 3 bases, there was a span of 12 bases. The CDR3 contains 15 residues. The CDR3 reads CASSLDQSADTEAFF. The CDR3 DNA is TGTGCCAGCAGCTTAGATCAGTCCGCGGACACTGAAGCTTTCTTT.

The V call is TRBV29-1, the J call TRBJ2-1, with 7 nucleotides matching TRBD2. Germline CDR1 reads SQVTM; CDR2 reads ANQGSEA. V was pared by 4 bases and J by 4 bases, with 13 bases of the junction left unmatched. This CDR3 region has 16 residues. This CDR3 reads CSVGKGLPVAYNEQFF. CDR3 nucleotide sequence: TGCAGCGTTGGAAAGGGACTACCAGTTGCTTACAATGAGCAGTTCTTC.

The rearrangement uses TRBV20-1 and TRBJ1-4, with D uncertain. The CDR3 consists of 13 residues. V lost 3 bases and J lost 3, with 8 bases in between. CDR1 DFQATT and CDR2 SNEGSKA come from the germline V gene (reference sequence). The CDR3 loop reads CSASATANEKLFF. CDR3 coding DNA: TGCAGTGCTAGTGCAACAGCTAATGAAAAACTGTTTTTT.

The rearrangement uses TRBV18 and TRBJ2-7; D unresolved. CDR1 is KGHSH, CDR2 LQKENI, per germline. The CDR3 is 14 residues long. V was pared by 4 bases and J by 2 bases, with 12 bases between. The CDR3 is CASSRPTDPYEQYF. The CDR3 coding sequence is TGTGCCAGCTCACGACCGACGGACCCCTACGAGCAGTACTTC.

The chain employs TRBV30 and TRBJ1-3, with D hard to call. Trimming took 4 bases from V and 0 from J, leaving 13 bases between them. From germline, CDR1 is GTSNPN and CDR2 SVGIG (reference sequence). This CDR3 contains 15 residues. CDR3 amino acids: CAWIDKQSSGNTIYF. The CDR3 bases are TGTGCCTGGATAGATAAACAGAGCTCTGGAAACACCATATATTTT.

The CDR3: CASSSPGQTYEQYF. CDR3 nucleotide sequence: TGTGCCAGTAGTTCCCCGGGACAAACCTACGAGCAGTACTTC. The gene calls are TRBV19 and TRBJ2-7; D perhaps matches TRBD1 (6 bases). The germline V and J ends were trimmed by 5 bases and 2 bases, with 13 bases remaining between them. This CDR3 region has 14 residues. The germline gives CDR1 LNHDA, CDR2 SQIVND (reference sequence).

This clonotype was observed a single time. The V call is TRBV14, the J call TRBJ2-5, with D unclear. Germline V gives CDR1 SGHDN, CDR2 FVKESK. There are 14 residues in the CDR3. The V gene lost 1 base and the J gene lost 4 bases, with 10 bases spanning the gap. This chain's CDR3 is CASSQGAQRETQYF. The DNA of the CDR3 is TGTGCCAGCAGCCAAGGGGCTCAGCGAGAGACCCAGTACTTC.

CDR3 amino acids: CASSRQGAFNEQYF. The CDR3 nucleotides read TGTGCCAGCAGTCGACAGGGGGCGTTCAACGAGCAGTACTTC. The V call is TRBV12-3 or TRBV12-4, the J call TRBJ2-7; TRBD1 matches at 10 bases. The CDR3 extends over 14 amino acids. J was trimmed by 5 bases and V by 5 bases; bases with no gene match: 6.

This chain links TRBV29-1 with TRBJ2-1, with D possibly TRBD1 on 7 matching bases. The CDR3 length is 14 residues. Trimming stripped 6 bases from V and 5 bases from J, with 17 bases between. The V gene's germline CDR1 is SQVTM and CDR2 ANQGSEA. The CDR3 spells CSVAPRGVNNEQFF. Here the CDR3 DNA reads TGCAGCGTCGCCCCCAGGGGGGTAAACAATGAGCAGTTCTTC.

The count of this clonotype is one. This chain links TRBV14 with TRBJ1-1; D unclear. V was pared by 0 bases and J by 4 bases, with 12 bases between. The CDR3 loop spans 15 amino acids. Germline-derived CDR1 and CDR2 are SGHDN and FVKESK. CDR3 region: CASSQEIQPSTEAFF. The DNA for the CDR3 is TGTGCCAGCAGCCAAGAGATACAGCCGAGCACTGAAGCTTTCTTT.

The chain carries TRBV6-5 and TRBJ1-5; D might be TRBD1 (5 bases). Germline values: CDR1 MNHEY, CDR2 SVGAGI. The CDR3 is made up of 17 amino acids. V was pared by 0 bases and J by 4 bases, with 16 bases between. The CDR3 loop reads CASSYSPQGGWNQPQHF. The CDR3 region has the DNA TGTGCCAGCAGTTACTCTCCGCAGGGAGGGTGGAATCAGCCCCAGCATTTT.

The CDR3 spells CSARGAATRVYEQYF. CDR3 coding DNA: TGCAGTGCTAGAGGTGCCGCGACTAGAGTATACGAGCAGTACTTC. This sequence joins TRBV20-1 and TRBJ2-7, with D possibly matching TRBD2 (6 bases). V was pared by 1 base and J by 4 bases, with 17 bases between. The CDR3 extends over 15 amino acids. Germline values: CDR1 DFQATT, CDR2 SNEGSKA (reference sequence).

The V call is TRBV5-6, the J call TRBJ1-3; D call uncertain. CDR3 size: 15 residues. Trimming left V 0 bases short and J 0 bases short, with 7 bases between. Germline CDR1 reads SGHDT; CDR2 reads YYEEEE. The CDR3 protein is CASSLGPDSGNTIYF. CDR3 DNA sequence: TGTGCCAGCAGCTTGGGTCCAGACTCTGGAAACACCATATATTTT.

This chain connects TRBV20-1 to TRBJ1-2; 7 nucleotides agree with TRBD1. Trimming removed 5 bases from V and 4 bases from J; junction bases left unmatched: 4. The CDR3 extends over 12 amino acids. Per the germline V gene, CDR1 is DFQATT and CDR2 is SNEGSKA (reference sequence). Written as DNA, the CDR3 is TGCAGTGCTCCCGACAGGGTCTATGGCTACACCTTC. Encoded protein: CSAPDRVYGYTF.

The chain is built from TRBV20-1 and TRBJ2-7; D is undetermined. This CDR3 is 12 amino acids long. Germline CDR1 reads DFQATT; CDR2 reads SNEGSKA (reference sequence). Trimming removed 6 bases at V and 0 bases at J, with 9 bases between. CDR3 in amino acids: CSARKSSYEQYF. The CDR3 nucleotides are TGCAGTGCCCGCAAGAGCTCCTACGAGCAGTACTTC.

The chain joins TRBV29-1 to TRBJ1-2; D not certain. Trimming stripped 7 bases from V and 7 bases from J, with 13 bases between. CDR1 and CDR2 from the germline V gene are SQVTM and ANQGSEA. The length of the CDR3 is 11 residues. The CDR3 DNA sequence: TGCAGCGCGGCGGTTGTTAGTGGCTACACCTTC. Protein product: CSAAVVSGYTF. Drawing the rest from reference TRBV29-1 and TRBJ1-2, the complete variable domain is SAVISQKPSRDICQRGTSLTIQCQVDSQVTMMFWYRQQPGQSLTLIATANQGSEATYESGFVIDKFPISRPNLTFSTLTVSNMSPEDSSIYLCSAAVVSGYTFGSGTRLTVV.

The V gene is TRBV5-1, the J gene TRBJ2-1, with 7 bases that match TRBD2. The germline V gene encodes CDR1 SGHRS and CDR2 YFSETQ. The junction had 7 bases not matched to a gene; V was cut back by 5 bases and J by 5 bases. The CDR3 totals 14 residues. The CDR3 region has the DNA TGCGCCAGCAGGAGGCGGGAGAACAACAATGAGCAGTTCTTC. Its translation: CASRRRENNNEQFF.